One and the same sample provided the 2 T cell receptor beta chains below, sequenced in a study of shared clonotypes between healthy human individuals. Repertoires were generated with immunoSEQ multiplex PCR, while TCRdb's copy carries only in-frame clones and drops some. The sample includes about 1 million clones, roughly 80% of them seen just once. Source material: memory CD4+ T cells sorted from blood. Regarding subset: CD45RA-negative fraction. The receptors here all came from a man between 18 and 29 years old in good health.

The V gene is TRBV7-6, the J gene TRBJ2-3; the match to TRBD2 covers 9 bases. The CDR3 is made up of 13 amino acids. From germline, CDR1 is SGHVS and CDR2 FNYEAQ. V lost 7 bases to trimming and J lost 6 bases; unmatched junction nucleotides: 5. CDR3 DNA sequence: TGTGCCAGCACTAGCGGGATCAGGGATACGCAGTATTTT. It is translated as CASTSGIRDTQYF.

The CDR3 region has the DNA TGTGCCTGGAGTGATAAGACGGCATACGCGGGAGGCTACACCTTC. Translation gives CAWSDKTAYAGGYTF. The J gene is TRBJ1-2, the V gene TRBV30; D not certain. The V end lost 1 base, the J end lost 8 bases, and 20 bases lay between the germline ends. From germline, CDR1 is GTSNPN and CDR2 SVGIG (reference sequence). This CDR3 region has 15 residues. Variable domain in full (rest from reference TRBV30 and TRBJ1-2): SQTIHQWPATLVQPVGSPLSLECTVEGTSNPNLYWYRQAAGRGLQLLFYSVGIGQISSEVPQNLSASRPQDRQFILSSKKLLLSDSGFYLCAWSDKTAYAGGYTFGSGTRLTVV.